Shown below are 14 T cell receptor beta chains from a single sample sequenced in a study of human T cells and chemical hapten exposure. Using its own MiXCR run on the RACE reads, TCRdb lists one record per CDR3 protein. The sample holds 110,000 or so distinct CDR3 sequences, 9.2% seen once. Time point meaning: patch test 2, 6 weeks after DPC sensitization. Treatment noted: therapeutic diphenylcyclopropenone sensitization with weekly scalp DPC. This sample comprised whole blood, obtained in connection with sensitization to the hapten diphenylcyclopropenone (DPC). These receptors all come from a woman aged 40 to 50 with alopecia areata. Some clones in this sample may be carry-over from other donors' samples.

This chain joins TRBV19 and TRBJ1-2; no firm D call. Germline V CDR1 and CDR2: LNHDA, SQIVND (reference sequence). This CDR3 is built from 15 residues. V shed 3 bases and J shed 0 bases, with 11 bases lying between them. CDR3 amino acids: CASSIPGGTNYGYTF. The CDR3 nucleotides are TGTGCCAGTAGTATTCCCGGAGGGACTAACTATGGCTACACCTTC.

As regards this clonotype: One end of the junction fails to match germline, which may point to a read error. The gene calls are TRBV5-1 and TRBJ1-1; D perhaps matches TRBD1 (6 bases). The CDR3 has 13 residues. CDR1 and CDR2 (germline): SGHRS, YFSETQ. CDR3 coding DNA: TGCGCCAGCAGCAGGGGGGAGAACACTGAAGTTTTCTTT. This sequence encodes CASSRGENTEVFF.

This clonotype appeared many times. J is TRBJ1-1 and V is TRBV25-1; D call uncertain. Per the germline V gene, CDR1 is MGHDK and CDR2 is SYGVNS. V lost 6 bases to trimming and J lost 0 bases, with 14 bases between them. This CDR3 has 15 amino acids. CDR3 coding DNA: TGTGCCAGCAGCTATATGACGGGGATGAACACTGAAGCTTTCTTT. Amino acids: CASSYMTGMNTEAFF.

This clonotype turned up a few times. The chain employs TRBV7-2 and TRBJ1-1; TRBD1 matches at 9 bases. There are 16 residues in the CDR3. V was pared by 5 bases and J by 5 bases, with 12 bases of the junction left unmatched. Germline-derived CDR1 and CDR2 are SGHTA and FQGNSA. This CDR3 is CASSPAPGQGRTEAFF. The CDR3 coding sequence is TGTGCCAGCAGCCCCGCACCGGGACAGGGCCGGACTGAAGCTTTCTTT. Full variable domain (outside the CDR3, taken from reference TRBV7-2 and TRBJ1-1): GAGVSQSPSNKVTEKGKDVELRCDPISGHTALYWYRQSLGQGLEFLIYFQGNSAPDKSGLPSDRFSAERTGGSVSTLTIQRTQQEDSAVYLCASSPAPGQGRTEAFFGQGTRLTVV.

This clonotype was picked up many times. This chain connects TRBV6-5 to TRBJ1-4; 7 bases agree with TRBD1. Per germline, CDR1 MNHEY and CDR2 SVGAGI. Losses at the gene ends were 8 bases for V and 5 bases for J; bases not matched to a gene: 17. There are 17 residues in the CDR3. CDR3 region: CASGWLTQGRGNEKLFF. CDR3 DNA sequence: TGTGCCAGCGGTTGGCTGACACAGGGGCGAGGAAATGAAAAACTGTTTTTT.

Many counts were recorded for this clonotype. The chain is built from TRBV27 and TRBJ2-7; 7 nucleotides agree with TRBD1. Unmatched junction bases numbered 10, after V lost 6 bases and J lost 2 bases. The CDR3 covers 15 residues. The germline gives CDR1 MNHEY, CDR2 SMNVEV (reference sequence). The chain's CDR3 is CASSPTGIATYEQYF. DNA of the CDR3: TGTGCCAGCAGCCCGACAGGGATAGCTACCTACGAGCAGTACTTC.

The chain uses TRBV20-1 and TRBJ1-1, with 10 nucleotides matching TRBD1. Germline lookup yields CDR1 DFQATT and CDR2 SNEGSKA (reference sequence). After removal of 4 bases from V and 6 bases from J, the junction contained 5 bases not matched to a gene. This CDR3 region has 13 residues. CDR3 amino acids: CSAKRQGAPEAFF. The CDR3 DNA reads TGCAGTGCTAAGAGACAGGGGGCCCCTGAAGCTTTCTTT.

V usage is TRBV7-9 and J usage is TRBJ2-3, with 8 bases matching TRBD1. Germline CDR1 and CDR2: SEHNR and FQNEAQ (reference sequence). The CDR3 has 15 amino acids. V lost 4 bases, J lost 6 bases, and 9 bases stayed unmatched. CDR3 in DNA: TGTGCCAGCAGCTCCAAGACAGGGGATTTGGATACGCAGTATTTT. It translates to CASSSKTGDLDTQYF.

Of note for this clonotype: A much larger clone lies a single base off, so this may be a read error. The chain links TRBV6-1 to TRBJ2-1; D possibly corresponds to TRBD1 (5 bases). Germline V gene lookup returns CDR1 MNHNS and CDR2 SASEGT. Between the trimmed V and J ends, which lost 1 base and 10 bases, there was a span of 11 bases. This CDR3 is 13 amino acids long. CDR3 amino acids: CASSEGPNREQFF. CDR3 nucleotides: TGTGCCAGCAGTGAAGGTCCTAACAGGGAGCAGTTCTTC.

This clonotype was observed at least ten times. The chain combines TRBV6-2 or TRBV6-3 with TRBJ2-3; 9 bases match TRBD1. Germline CDR1 reads MNHEY; CDR2 reads SVGEGT. This CDR3 spans 15 amino acids. The V gene end was trimmed by 4 bases and the J gene end by 3 bases; junction bases not matched to a gene: 5. CDR3 sequence (DNA): TGTGCCAGCAGTTCGCCGGGACAGGGTACAGATACGCAGTATTTT. It translates to CASSSPGQGTDTQYF.

This clonotype has only a few counts. The chain is built from TRBV3-1 and TRBJ2-2, with D possibly called TRBD1 or TRBD2 (5 bases each). The germline CDR1 and CDR2 sequences are LGHDT and YNNKEL (reference sequence). The CDR3 is 14 amino acids. V was pared by 3 bases and J by 2 bases, with 7 bases between. The CDR3 protein is CASSQGPNTGELFF. CDR3 in DNA: TGTGCCAGCAGCCAGGGACCTAACACCGGGGAGCTGTTTTTT.

In this sample, this clonotype turned up many times. CDR3 sequence: CASSLSLAVYNEQFF. The CDR3, as DNA: TGCGCCAGCAGCCTTTCACTAGCGGTCTACAATGAGCAGTTCTTC. The chain links TRBV4-3 to TRBJ2-1; 8 bases line up with TRBD2. V shed 4 bases, J shed 3 bases, and the junction held 5 bases outside the gene matches. CDR3 size: 15 residues. Looked up from germline, CDR1 is LGHNA and CDR2 is YSLEER.

This chain links TRBV12-3 or TRBV12-4 with TRBJ2-5; 8 bases match TRBD2. This CDR3 comprises 15 residues. Losses at the gene ends were 5 bases for V and 9 bases for J; bases not matched to a gene: 14. CDR3 region: CASSRRGGLGESQYF. CDR3 nucleotide sequence: TGTGCCAGCAGTCGCCGGGGGGGCCTAGGGGAGTCCCAGTACTTC.

There are a few counts of this clonotype. The CDR3 region has the DNA TGTGCCAGCAGCGCCCCAAGCCCGAACACTGAAGCTTTCTTT. Translating it yields CASSAPSPNTEAFF. This chain connects TRBV9 to TRBJ1-1; no firm D call. This CDR3 spans 14 amino acids. V lost 3 bases to trimming and J lost 1 base, with 10 bases between them. Germline V gives CDR1 SGDLS, CDR2 YYNGEE.